The clone carrying this T cell receptor (beta chain) was recorded at least ten times. Its antigen is unidentified. The data were taken from a study of T cells in Graves' hyperthyroidism and ophthalmopathy. The study, taken as a whole, reports: Appearing also in blood were most of the thyroid clonotypes expanded above 0.001.

Amplification targeted TCR beta CDR3 regions from RNA transcripts. First-round RT-PCR of the TCR CDR3 relied on the HTBI primer set. MiXCR was run by TCRdb on the multiplex PCR reads, yielding one entry per CDR3 protein. The table includes around 290,000 distinct CDR3 sequences, more than 10% detected once. V was pared by 8 bases and J by 5 bases, with 15 bases between. There are 13 residues in the CDR3. Germline V gives CDR1 MNHEY, CDR2 SMNVEV (reference sequence). Pregnant or lactating patients were excluded, as were those with uncontrolled infection or other autoimmune disease. This TCR was recovered from a woman between 25 and 40 years old with Graves' hyperthyroidism that later progressed to Graves' ophthalmopathy. This chain uses TRBV27 with TRBJ1-1; the D gene is possibly TRBD1 (5 bases). Specimen: blood. CDR3 DNA: TGTGCCAGCTGGCGGGACGGTGATACTGAAGCTTTCTTT. This encodes CASWRDGDTEAFF.